This TCR beta chain was sequenced during a study of blood T cell repertoires in COVID-19 (dated by TCRdb to the early 2020s). Study-level background: The collaborator samples originated in the United States, Italy and Spain and spanned the acute and convalescent phases of COVID-19. Subjects who had been exposed to COVID-19, were actively infected with it, or had recovered from it provided the deeply sampled blood TCRbeta repertoires that made up the dataset. Where HLA class I and class II types were available, the types were taken from metadata supplied by the sample provider, not from assay-based typing. A freely available public database, intended as a resource for researchers studying the immune response to SARS-CoV-2, is where the repertoires were released. Sample metadata almost always included a de-identified subject ID, COVID-19 status, age in years and sex. The material from the prospective study consisted of cDNA or gDNA derived from T cells, B-cell-depleted T cells, or PBMCs. Samples were obtained from the ongoing ImmuneRACE study (first 160 participants) and from about 1,300 subjects provided by 6 global collaborators. Points the paper makes about the study in general: How much clinical and demographic metadata was included differed by source and by participant, and the metadata was provided uncurated.

A distance of 8 bases separates the germline ends of V and J, which lose 2 bases and 4 bases respectively. CDR1 MDHEN and CDR2 SYDVKM are derived from the germline V gene. From the cysteine up to the phenylalanine, the CDR3 has a length of 13 residues. Only the CDR3 portion is preserved as DNA: 39 bases, with reading frame beginning at the first base. Remarks on this clone: Its antigen remains undetermined. No quality values exist for individual bases; no much larger clone is one base distant.

The collaborating institutions used their own protocols to collect whole blood in K2EDTA tubes. For TCRbeta analysis, collaborators shipped samples in one of three forms: frozen whole blood, isolated PBMCs, or DNA extracted from either of those sample types. TCRbeta CDR3 regions were amplified from genomic DNA using the immunoSEQ Assay, a bias-controlled multiplex PCR. The paper's processing steps were these. Nucleated cell counts per sample were estimated from amplification of reference gene primers within the assay. To quantify the absolute abundance of each unique TCRbeta CDR3 rearrangement, sequence reads were collapsed and filtered. For each sample, productive Simpson clonality was calculated by taking the square root of Simpson's diversity index across productive rearrangements. TCRdb limited this immuneACCESS table to in-frame rearrangements with V and J called. A share of clones is missing; checked studies link under half to unresolved V genes, and the rest is unexplained. The V and J calls and the clone size are those of that table, but D and trimming were determined from the DNA. Counted in this sample were some 180,000 clones; approximately 85% of them appeared once. The ten top clones hold 6.5% to 9% of the sample.

Recombination linked TRBV28 to TRBJ1-1; the D gene identity is not certain. The sequence came from a woman in her sixties with acute or convalescent COVID-19. Sequencing was done on a sample of peripheral blood. The DNA sequence follows: TGTGCCAGCAGTTTAGGGCGCATCACTGAAGCTTTCTTT. Translated, this gives CASSLGRITEAFF.